This is a list of T cell receptor beta chains from one sample in a study of siplizumab effects on memory and regulatory T cells. Assay used: immunoSEQ multiplex PCR; TCRdb lists only in-frame clones, some missing. The profile shows around 99,000 clones, about 91% of them singletons. Material: Tregs sorted from blood. These receptors were collected from a human donor in good health. The CDR3 runs from the conserved cysteine through the conserved F or W. Each record gives: clone size, D gene, V gene, J gene, CDR3 length, CDR3 protein, CDR3 DNA. D genes are given only for firm matches. Clone sizes are given selectively: once, few, many, or a class where the clone is expanded.

>once|NA|TRBV6-5|TRBJ2-7|13
CASSLRWIYEQYF
TGTGCCAGCAGTTTGCGCTGGATTTACGAGCAGTACTTC
>NA|NA|TRBV6-5|TRBJ1-4|15
CASSYSGGGNEKLFF
TGTGCCAGCAGTTACTCGGGGGGGGGAAATGAAAAACTGTTTTTT
>NA|TRBD2|TRBV19|TRBJ2-7|15
CASSWRTSGSYEQYF
TGTGCCAGTAGTTGGAGGACTAGCGGGAGTTACGAGCAGTACTTC
>NA|TRBD1|TRBV27|TRBJ2-5|15
CASSPDRGIQETQYF
TGTGCCAGCAGTCCGGACAGGGGAATCCAAGAGACCCAGTACTTC
>NA|NA|TRBV5-5|TRBJ1-3|14
CASSLGRSGNTIYF
TGTGCCAGCAGCTTGGGGCGCTCTGGAAACACCATATATTTT
>NA|NA|TRBV6-1|TRBJ2-7|14
CASSEWDGACEQYF
TGTGCCAGCAGTGAATGGGACGGAGCCTGCGAGCAGTACTTC
>once|NA|TRBV29-1|TRBJ2-7|14
CSVERVGTVYEQYF
TGCAGCGTTGAACGCGTTGGGACGGTCTACGAGCAGTACTTC
>once|NA|TRBV9|TRBJ1-3|14
CASSSSKGGNTIYF
TGTGCCAGCAGCTCCTCAAAGGGGGGAAACACCATATATTTT
>once|NA|TRBV5-1|TRBJ2-3|14
CASSLWSGTDTQYF
TGCGCCAGCAGCTTATGGAGCGGCACAGATACGCAGTATTTT
>NA|TRBD2|TRBV5-1|TRBJ2-3|17
CASSLGLAGGRTDTQYF
TGCGCCAGCAGCTTGGGACTAGCGGGAGGCCGCACAGATACGCAGTATTTT
>NA|TRBD1|TRBV5-3|TRBJ2-1|12
CARLTGVSEQFF
TGTGCCAGATTAACAGGGGTGTCAGAGCAGTTCTTC
>NA|NA|TRBV6-5|TRBJ2-7|13
CASGDPNSYEQYF
TGTGCCAGCGGCGACCCCAACTCCTACGAGCAGTACTTC
>NA|NA|TRBV6-5|TRBJ2-7|13
CASSWRGDYEQYF
TGTGCCAGCAGTTGGAGGGGGGACTACGAGCAGTACTTC
>once|TRBD1|TRBV7-9|TRBJ2-3|15
CASSRGTGGRDTQYF
TGTGCCAGCAGCAGAGGGACAGGGGGAAGGGATACGCAGTATTTT
>NA|TRBD1|TRBV7-9|TRBJ1-1|14
CASSRESGGSSAFF
TGTGCCAGCAGCCGAGAATCAGGGGGCAGCTCAGCTTTCTTT
>NA|TRBD1|TRBV2|TRBJ1-1|12
CASTQGAPEAFF
TGTGCCAGCACACAGGGGGCCCCTGAAGCTTTCTTT
>NA|NA|TRBV6-6|TRBJ2-7|15
CASSYSPGVSYEQYF
TGTGCCAGCAGTTACTCTCCAGGGGTGTCCTACGAGCAGTACTTC
>NA|NA|TRBV12-5|TRBJ2-3|14
CASGLRSGTDTQYF
TGTGCTAGTGGTTTGCGAAGCGGGACAGATACGCAGTATTTT
>NA|NA|TRBV11-2|TRBJ2-5|13
CASSLGGRETQYF
TGTGCCAGCAGCTTAGGGGGTCGGGAGACCCAGTACTTC
>NA|NA|TRBV4-1|TRBJ1-4|15
CASSLSGVANEKLFF
TGCGCCAGCAGCCTCTCGGGTGTGGCTAATGAAAAACTGTTTTTT
>NA|NA|TRBV7-9|TRBJ2-7|14
CASSLVQGSGEQYF
TGTGCCAGCAGCTTAGTTCAGGGGAGCGGGGAACAGTACTTC
>few|NA|TRBV18|TRBJ1-1|10
CASSSTEAFF
TGTGCCAGCTCGAGCACTGAAGCTTTCTTT
>NA|NA|TRBV5-1|TRBJ2-2|15
CASSSTGTNTGELFF
TGCGCCAGCAGCTCGACTGGGACTAACACCGGGGAGCTGTTTTTT
>NA|TRBD1|TRBV7-9|TRBJ1-1|13
CASSLWTGDEAFF
TGTGCCAGCAGCCTCTGGACAGGTGACGAAGCTTTCTTT
>NA|NA|TRBV25-1|TRBJ1-4|14
CASSEHPPNEKLFF
TGTGCCAGCAGTGAGCATCCCCCTAATGAAAAACTGTTTTTT